Sequencing of this T cell receptor (beta chain) was carried out in a study of blood T cell repertoires in COVID-19. Across the whole study: Sites across the United States, Italy and Spain contributed samples from acute and convalescent COVID-19. From T cells, B-cell-depleted T cells, or PBMCs came the material, which was cDNA or gDNA.

Repertoires were generated with immunoSEQ multiplex PCR, while TCRdb's copy carries only in-frame clones and drops some. The sample has over 65,000 clones; 80% to 90% are singletons. In germline, CDR1 is LNHDA, CDR2 SQIVND (reference sequence). V gave up 5 bases and J gave up 6 bases; unmatched junction bases: 18. CDR3 length equals 18 residues. The sample consisted of peripheral blood. The chain combines TRBV19 with TRBJ1-5; TRBD1 matches 8 bases. The sequence came from a man in his fifties or sixties with active COVID-19. This CDR3 is CASSPRDRYYLTRQPQHF. As DNA, the CDR3 is TGTGCCAGTAGTCCCCGGGACAGGTATTATCTCACGCGTCAGCCCCAGCATTTT.